This T cell receptor (beta chain) derives from a study of shared clonotypes between healthy human individuals. Note on this clone: What it binds is unknown.

The CDR3 is 16 amino acids. Germline CDR1 SGHAT, CDR2 FQNNGV. With 5 bases clipped from V and 8 bases from J, the junction kept 13 bases outside the gene matches. Study observations and caveats: Between a few donors, naive CD4 clonotypes were shared at a level of around 5.1%. Few donors limited the genetic and exposure-history diversity represented.

At the deep level, the assay was run. For every subset, genomic DNA was evenly distributed across several immunoSEQ plates. The method was immunoSEQ multiplex PCR; TCRdb's version includes in-frame clones alone and lacks a portion of them. The table shows a few million clones, with 93% occurring only once. The sequenced material came from naive CD4+ T cells from PBMCs. Subset denoted: CD45RA+ positively selected. The clonotype originates from a man aged 18 to 35 in good health. Some clones in this sample may be carry-over from other donors' samples. The chain combines TRBV11-2 with TRBJ2-1; TRBD2 agrees at 9 bases. CDR3 residues: CASSTRLAGGPHEQFF. The DNA for the CDR3 is TGTGCCAGCAGCACCCGGCTGGCGGGAGGGCCCCATGAGCAGTTCTTC.